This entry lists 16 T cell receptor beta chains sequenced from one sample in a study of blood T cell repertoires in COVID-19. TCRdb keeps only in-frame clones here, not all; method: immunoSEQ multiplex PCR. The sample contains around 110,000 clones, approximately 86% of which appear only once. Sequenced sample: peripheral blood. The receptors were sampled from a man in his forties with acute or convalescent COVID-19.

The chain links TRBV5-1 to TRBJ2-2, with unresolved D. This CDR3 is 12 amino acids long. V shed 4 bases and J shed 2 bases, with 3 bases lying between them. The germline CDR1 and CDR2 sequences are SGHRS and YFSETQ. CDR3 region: CASSVNTGELFF. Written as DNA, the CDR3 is TGCGCCAGCAGCGTAAACACCGGGGAGCTGTTTTTT.

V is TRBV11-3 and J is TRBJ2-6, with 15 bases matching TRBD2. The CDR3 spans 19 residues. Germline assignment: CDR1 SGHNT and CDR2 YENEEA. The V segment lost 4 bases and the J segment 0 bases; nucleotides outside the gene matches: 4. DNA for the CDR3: TGTGCCAGCAGCTCAGGACTAGCGGGAGGGACCTCTGGGGCCAACGTCCTGACTTTC. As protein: CASSSGLAGGTSGANVLTF.

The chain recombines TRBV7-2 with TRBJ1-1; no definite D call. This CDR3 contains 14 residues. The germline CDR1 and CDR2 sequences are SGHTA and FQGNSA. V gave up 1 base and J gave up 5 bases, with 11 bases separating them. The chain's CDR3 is CASSLVGGDTEAFF. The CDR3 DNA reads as TGTGCCAGCAGCTTAGTCGGTGGAGATACTGAAGCTTTCTTT.

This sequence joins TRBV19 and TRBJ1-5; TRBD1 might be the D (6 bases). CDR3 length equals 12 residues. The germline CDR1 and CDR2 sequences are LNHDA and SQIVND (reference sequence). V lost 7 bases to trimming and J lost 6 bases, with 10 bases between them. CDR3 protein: CASTEGGQPQHF. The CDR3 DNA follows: TGTGCCAGTACTGAAGGGGGTCAGCCCCAGCATTTT. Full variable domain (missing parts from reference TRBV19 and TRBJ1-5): DGGITQSPKYLFRKEGQNVTLSCEQNLNHDAMYWYRQDPGQGLRLIYYSQIVNDFQKGDIAEGYSVSREKKESFPLTVTSAQKNPTAFYLCASTEGGQPQHFGDGTRLSIL.

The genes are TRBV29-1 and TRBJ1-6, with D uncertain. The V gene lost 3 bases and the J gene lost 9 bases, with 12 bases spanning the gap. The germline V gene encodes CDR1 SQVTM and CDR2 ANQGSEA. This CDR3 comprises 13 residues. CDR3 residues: CSVDSGSGSPLHF. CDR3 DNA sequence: TGCAGCGTTGACTCGGGGTCGGGTTCACCCCTCCACTTT.

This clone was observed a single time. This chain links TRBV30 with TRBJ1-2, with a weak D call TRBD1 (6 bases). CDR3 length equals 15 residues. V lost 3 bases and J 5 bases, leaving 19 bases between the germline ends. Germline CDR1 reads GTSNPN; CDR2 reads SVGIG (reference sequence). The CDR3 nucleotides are TGTGCCTGGAGGGAAGACAGGTGGAGTGGGTATGGCTACACCTTC. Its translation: CAWREDRWSGYGYTF.

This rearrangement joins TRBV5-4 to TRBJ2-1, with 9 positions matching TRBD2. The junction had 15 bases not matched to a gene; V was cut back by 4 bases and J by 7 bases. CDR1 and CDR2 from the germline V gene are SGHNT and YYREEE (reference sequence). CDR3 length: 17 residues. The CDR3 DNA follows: TGTGCCAGCAGCGACCCAATAGCGGGAGTAGGGAGGAATGAGCAGTTCTTC. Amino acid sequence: CASSDPIAGVGRNEQFF.

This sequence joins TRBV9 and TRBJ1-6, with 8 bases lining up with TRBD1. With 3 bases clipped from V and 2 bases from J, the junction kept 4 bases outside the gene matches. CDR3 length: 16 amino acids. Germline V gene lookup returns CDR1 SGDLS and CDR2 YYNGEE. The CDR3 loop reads CASSAQTGAYNSPLHF. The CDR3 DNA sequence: TGTGCCAGCAGCGCCCAGACAGGGGCCTATAATTCACCCCTCCACTTT.

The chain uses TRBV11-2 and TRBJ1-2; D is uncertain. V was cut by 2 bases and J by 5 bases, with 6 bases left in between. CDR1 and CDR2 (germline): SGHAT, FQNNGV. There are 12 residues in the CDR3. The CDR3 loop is CASSLLGYGYTF. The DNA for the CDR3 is TGTGCCAGCAGCTTACTCGGTTATGGCTACACCTTC.

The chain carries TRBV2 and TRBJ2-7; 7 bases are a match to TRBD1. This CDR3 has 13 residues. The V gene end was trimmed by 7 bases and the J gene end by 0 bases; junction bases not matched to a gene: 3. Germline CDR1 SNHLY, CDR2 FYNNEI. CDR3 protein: CASIGTDSYEQYF. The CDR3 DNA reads TGTGCCAGCATCGGGACAGACTCCTACGAGCAGTACTTC.

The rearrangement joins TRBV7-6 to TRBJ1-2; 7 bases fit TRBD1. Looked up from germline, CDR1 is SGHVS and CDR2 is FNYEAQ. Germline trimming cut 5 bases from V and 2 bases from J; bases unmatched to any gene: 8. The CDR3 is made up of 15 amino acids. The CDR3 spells CASSPHGDSNYGYTF. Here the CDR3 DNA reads TGTGCCAGCAGCCCCCATGGGGACAGCAACTATGGCTACACCTTC.

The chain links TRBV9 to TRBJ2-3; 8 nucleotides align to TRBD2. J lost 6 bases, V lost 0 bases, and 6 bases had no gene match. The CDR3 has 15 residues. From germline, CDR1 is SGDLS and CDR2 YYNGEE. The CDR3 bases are TGTGCCAGCAGCGTAGACGGGAGGGACCGGGATACGCAGTATTTT. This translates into CASSVDGRDRDTQYF.

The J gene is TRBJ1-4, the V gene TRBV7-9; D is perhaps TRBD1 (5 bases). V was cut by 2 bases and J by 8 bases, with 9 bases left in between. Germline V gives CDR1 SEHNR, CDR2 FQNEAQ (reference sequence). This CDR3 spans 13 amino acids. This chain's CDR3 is CASSLPGGEKLFF. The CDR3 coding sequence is TGTGCCAGCAGCTTACCCGGGGGGGAAAAACTGTTTTTT. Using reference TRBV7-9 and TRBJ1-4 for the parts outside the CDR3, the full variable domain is DTGVSQNPRHKITKRGQNVTFRCDPISEHNRLYWYRQTLGQGPEFLTYFQNEAQLEKSRLLSDRFSAERPKGSFSTLEIQRTEQGDSAMYLCASSLPGGEKLFFGSGTQLSVL.

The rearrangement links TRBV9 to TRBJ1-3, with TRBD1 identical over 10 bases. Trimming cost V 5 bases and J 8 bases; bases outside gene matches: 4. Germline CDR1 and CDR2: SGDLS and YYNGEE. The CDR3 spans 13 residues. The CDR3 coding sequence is TGTGCCAGCAGTGCGACAGGGGGCTACACCATATATTTT. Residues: CASSATGGYTIYF.

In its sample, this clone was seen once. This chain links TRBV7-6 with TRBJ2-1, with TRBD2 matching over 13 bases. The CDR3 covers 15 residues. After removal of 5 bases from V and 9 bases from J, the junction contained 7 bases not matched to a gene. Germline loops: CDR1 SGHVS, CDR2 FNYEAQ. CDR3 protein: CASSATSGRGSEQFF. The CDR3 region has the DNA TGTGCCAGCAGCGCTACTAGCGGGAGGGGAAGTGAGCAGTTCTTC.

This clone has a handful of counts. CDR3 nucleotide sequence: TGTGCCAGCAGTAACCGAAAGCAGACAGGGGCCCAAAGCAATCAGCCCCAGCATTTT. Amino acids: CASSNRKQTGAQSNQPQHF. The chain couples TRBV27 to TRBJ1-5; 8 bases align to TRBD1. V lost 5 bases to trimming and J lost 1 base; unmatched junction nucleotides: 16. The CDR3 extends over 19 amino acids. The V gene's germline CDR1 is MNHEY and CDR2 SMNVEV (reference sequence).